This entry describes one TCR beta chain. Its antigen is still unknown. The data were taken from a study of cytomegalovirus exposure and HLA in healthy donors. Study as a whole: The same platform as the roughly 630 first-cohort repertoires was used for the 120 validation repertoires, a later analysis reported. Whole-study findings and limits: The study labeled 150 to 200 TCR beta chains cytomegalovirus-associated.

Libraries were prepared by immunoSEQ multiplex PCR; TCRdb keeps only in-frame clonotypes and omits some of them. The table lists 200,000 to 250,000 clones, around nine tenths of them singletons. After removal of 4 bases from V and 4 bases from J, the junction contained 9 bases not matched to a gene. Germline CDR1 is SGDLS and CDR2 is YYNGEE. The CDR3 spans 16 residues. This receptor was taken from a woman aged 18-30 years in good health and CMV-seronegative. The chain uses TRBV9 and TRBJ2-2; 8 positions match TRBD2. Sample: PBMCs. The CDR3 is CASSRRAGEGTGELFF. CDR3 bases: TGTGCCAGCAGCCGAAGAGCGGGAGAGGGCACCGGGGAGCTGTTTTTT.